The 18 T cell receptor beta chains given below trace back to one sample, sequenced in a study of CD8+CD57+ T cells in acquired aplastic anemia. Using genomic DNA as the template, TCR beta VDJ and CDR3 profiling was carried out. MiXCR, applied by TCRdb to the reads, yields one record per CDR3 protein. The sample includes about 200,000 distinct CDR3 sequences, 65% of them seen just once. Selection for sequencing was limited to patients who had shown CD8+CD57+ cell expansion by flow cytometry. Sequenced: sorted CD4+, CD8+, or CD8+CD57+ T cells (not recorded which) from PBMCs. Receptors were obtained from a human donor with aplastic anemia.

The chain has TRBV29-1 and TRBJ1-2; D is perhaps TRBD1 (6 bases). Trimming took 2 bases from V and 2 from J, leaving 12 bases between them. The CDR3 totals 14 residues. CDR1 is SQVTM and CDR2 is ANQGSEA in the germline V gene. The CDR3 coding sequence is TGCAGCGTTGAAAGGGGGGCGGAGAACTATGGCTACACCTTC. It specifies CSVERGAENYGYTF.

The CDR3 is CASSLDGIDYNEQFF. CDR3 in DNA: TGTGCCAGCAGTTTGGACGGGATCGACTACAATGAGCAGTTCTTC. The chain combines TRBV6-4 with TRBJ2-1; TRBD2 might be the D (5 bases). CDR3 length: 15 residues. Per germline, CDR1 MRHNA and CDR2 SNTAGT. The V and J ends lost 5 bases and 3 bases respectively, with 14 bases between them.

The chain combines TRBV19 with TRBJ2-7; 9 positions match TRBD1. Looked up from germline, CDR1 is LNHDA and CDR2 is SQIVND (reference sequence). The CDR3 spans 15 residues. V lost 7 bases to trimming and J lost 5 bases; unmatched junction nucleotides: 12. For the CDR3, the DNA is TGTGCCAGTACTGACCCCGGGACAGGGATGCACGAGCAGTACTTC. It translates to CASTDPGTGMHEQYF.

In the case of this clonotype: A much larger clone is a single base away; this may be a read error. This is likely a read error, given that the CDR3 carries no conserved phenylalanine or tryptophan at its end. Here the CDR3 reads CASSSPDRVGSGELFL. The CDR3 DNA is TGTGCCAGCAGCAGCCCCGACAGGGTAGGGTCCGGGGAGCTGTTTCTT. The chain employs TRBV7-9 and TRBJ2-2; TRBD1 matches 7 bases. CDR3 size: 16 residues. Germline loops: CDR1 SEHNR, CDR2 FQNEAQ (reference sequence). V shed 5 bases and J 6 bases; nucleotides not matched to a gene: 12.

This chain links TRBV7-9 with TRBJ1-2; 9 bases fit TRBD1. The CDR3 is made up of 15 amino acids. The V and J ends lost 4 bases and 6 bases, in that order; junction bases with no gene match: 9. Germline V gives CDR1 SEHNR, CDR2 FQNEAQ (reference sequence). CDR3 nucleotide sequence: TGTGCCAGCAGCTCTACAGGGGGCTGGTTGGATGGCTACACCTTC. Translated, it gives CASSSTGGWLDGYTF. Combining the CDR3 with reference TRBV7-9 and TRBJ1-2 gives the whole variable domain DTGVSQNPRHKITKRGQNVTFRCDPISEHNRLYWYRQTLGQGPEFLTYFQNEAQLEKSRLLSDRFSAERPKGSFSTLEIQRTEQGDSAMYLCASSSTGGWLDGYTFGSGTRLTVV.

The V and J genes are TRBV19 and TRBJ2-2; 7 bases match TRBD1. With 6 bases clipped from V and 1 base from J, the junction kept 2 bases outside the gene matches. The CDR3 has 14 amino acids. The germline CDR1 and CDR2 sequences are LNHDA and SQIVND (reference sequence). The CDR3 spells CASRGDRNTGELFF. Here the CDR3 DNA reads TGTGCCAGTAGGGGGGACAGGAACACCGGGGAGCTGTTTTTT.

The chain has TRBV4-1 and TRBJ2-7; D tentatively fits TRBD1 or TRBD2 (5 bases each). Trimming cost V 8 bases and J 6 bases, with 14 bases left between them. The CDR3 totals 12 residues. Germline lookup yields CDR1 MGHRA and CDR2 YSYEKL. The CDR3 DNA reads as TGCGCCAGCGGTCGCAATGGGGGCGAGCAGTACTTC. This codes for CASGRNGGEQYF.

The chain combines TRBV7-9 with TRBJ2-5; tentatively, D is TRBD1 (5 bases). With 6 bases removed from V and 2 bases from J, the gap between germline ends came to 16 bases. The CDR3 has 15 amino acids. Germline assignment: CDR1 SEHNR and CDR2 FQNEAQ (reference sequence). CDR3 DNA sequence: TGTGCCAGCAGAGGCCGTATAGGGGTACAAGAGACCCAGTACTTC. Protein: CASRGRIGVQETQYF.

This clonotype was observed at least ten times. The chain recombines TRBV15 with TRBJ2-1; tentatively, D is TRBD1 or TRBD2 (5 bases each). CDR3 size: 13 residues. Deletions cut 3 bases from V and 5 bases from J, with 8 bases between. Germline V lookup: CDR1 LNHNV, CDR2 YYDKDF (reference sequence). CDR3: CATSRGRDNEQFF. The CDR3 coding sequence is TGTGCCACCAGCAGGGGACGGGACAATGAGCAGTTCTTC.

This clonotype was seen a handful of times. This rearrangement joins TRBV15 to TRBJ1-5; D is unresolved. CDR1 and CDR2 from the germline V gene are LNHNV and YYDKDF (reference sequence). Trimming took off 3 bases at V and 3 bases at J, with 9 bases between the two ends. The CDR3 runs to 14 residues. The CDR3 coding sequence is TGTGCCACCAGCAGGGAGGGCTACAATCAGCCCCAGCATTTT. Its translation is CATSREGYNQPQHF.

J is TRBJ2-2 and V is TRBV7-3, with D perhaps TRBD1 or TRBD2 (6 bases each). V was shortened by 1 base and J by 3 bases, with 21 bases between the two germline ends. Per the germline V gene, CDR1 is SGHTA and CDR2 is FQGTGA. This CDR3 is built from 19 residues. In nucleotides, the CDR3 is TGTGCCAGCAGCTTAAAGGGTTCAGGGGAGGATGAATACACCGGGGAGCTGTTTTTT. Amino acid sequence: CASSLKGSGEDEYTGELFF.

In its sample, this clonotype was seen a few times. CDR3 protein: CASSAGQGYEQYF. For the CDR3, the DNA is TGTGCCAGTAGTGCGGGACAGGGCTACGAGCAGTACTTC. The rearrangement links TRBV19 to TRBJ2-7; 9 bases match TRBD1. The CDR3 runs to 13 residues. Germline CDR1 LNHDA, CDR2 SQIVND (reference sequence). V lost 5 bases to trimming and J lost 3 bases; unmatched junction nucleotides: 2.

The J gene is TRBJ2-1, the V gene TRBV24-1; D not resolved. The CDR3 covers 13 residues. V was pared by 3 bases and J by 0 bases, with 2 bases between. CDR1 is KGHDR, CDR2 SFDVKD, per germline. The CDR3 DNA is TGTGCCACCAGTGATGACTCCTACAATGAGCAGTTCTTC. It encodes CATSDDSYNEQFF.

The CDR3 protein is CASSWAGGSYEQYF. CDR3 coding DNA: TGCGCCAGCAGCTGGGCGGGGGGGTCCTACGAGCAGTACTTC. The chain uses TRBV5-1 and TRBJ2-7; 9 positions match TRBD2. CDR3 length: 14 amino acids. The V gene end was trimmed by 3 bases and the J gene end by 1 base; junction bases not matched to a gene: 2. Germline CDR1 reads SGHRS; CDR2 reads YFSETQ. The full variable domain, rest sourced from reference TRBV5-1 and TRBJ2-7, is KAGVTQTPRYLIKTRGQQVTLSCSPISGHRSVSWYQQTPGQGLQFLFEYFSETQRNKGNFPGRFSGRQFSNSRSEMNVSTLELGDSALYLCASSWAGGSYEQYFGPGTRLTVT.

This clonotype was found a few times. This chain uses TRBV10-3 with TRBJ2-1, with D hard to call. The CDR3 length is 15 residues. The V gene lost 3 bases and the J gene lost 4 bases, with 13 bases spanning the gap. CDR1 ENHRY and CDR2 SYGVKD come from the germline V gene. The CDR3 DNA reads as TGTGCCATCAGTGAACGGCAGATAACTTACAATGAGCAGTTCTTC. Translated, it gives CAISERQITYNEQFF.

In its sample, this clonotype was seen a few times. This chain joins TRBV2 and TRBJ1-6; D gene unclear. V gave up 5 bases and J gave up 3 bases, with 8 bases separating them. The CDR3 loop spans 14 amino acids. Germline V gene sequence: CDR1 SNHLY, CDR2 FYNNEI. CDR3 coding DNA: TGTGCCAGCAGTTCGGCCTTCTATAATTCACCCCTCCACTTT. This translates into CASSSAFYNSPLHF.

The rearrangement links TRBV2 to TRBJ2-5, with 10 bases matching TRBD1. Unmatched junction bases numbered 15, after V lost 10 bases and J lost 1 base. The CDR3 has 17 amino acids. Germline V lookup: CDR1 SNHLY, CDR2 FYNNEI. In DNA form, the CDR3 reads TGTGCCACTTATATGTTCGACCGGGACAGGGGCCAAGAGACCCAGTACTTC. It specifies CATYMFDRDRGQETQYF.

The chain uses TRBV6-4 and TRBJ1-6; no clear D. Trimming removed 1 base at V and 11 bases at J, with 12 bases between. This CDR3 comprises 14 residues. The V gene's germline CDR1 is MRHNA and CDR2 SNTAGT. The CDR3 loop reads CASSDYEGSAPLHF. The DNA of the CDR3 is TGTGCCAGCAGTGACTATGAGGGTAGTGCACCCCTCCACTTT.